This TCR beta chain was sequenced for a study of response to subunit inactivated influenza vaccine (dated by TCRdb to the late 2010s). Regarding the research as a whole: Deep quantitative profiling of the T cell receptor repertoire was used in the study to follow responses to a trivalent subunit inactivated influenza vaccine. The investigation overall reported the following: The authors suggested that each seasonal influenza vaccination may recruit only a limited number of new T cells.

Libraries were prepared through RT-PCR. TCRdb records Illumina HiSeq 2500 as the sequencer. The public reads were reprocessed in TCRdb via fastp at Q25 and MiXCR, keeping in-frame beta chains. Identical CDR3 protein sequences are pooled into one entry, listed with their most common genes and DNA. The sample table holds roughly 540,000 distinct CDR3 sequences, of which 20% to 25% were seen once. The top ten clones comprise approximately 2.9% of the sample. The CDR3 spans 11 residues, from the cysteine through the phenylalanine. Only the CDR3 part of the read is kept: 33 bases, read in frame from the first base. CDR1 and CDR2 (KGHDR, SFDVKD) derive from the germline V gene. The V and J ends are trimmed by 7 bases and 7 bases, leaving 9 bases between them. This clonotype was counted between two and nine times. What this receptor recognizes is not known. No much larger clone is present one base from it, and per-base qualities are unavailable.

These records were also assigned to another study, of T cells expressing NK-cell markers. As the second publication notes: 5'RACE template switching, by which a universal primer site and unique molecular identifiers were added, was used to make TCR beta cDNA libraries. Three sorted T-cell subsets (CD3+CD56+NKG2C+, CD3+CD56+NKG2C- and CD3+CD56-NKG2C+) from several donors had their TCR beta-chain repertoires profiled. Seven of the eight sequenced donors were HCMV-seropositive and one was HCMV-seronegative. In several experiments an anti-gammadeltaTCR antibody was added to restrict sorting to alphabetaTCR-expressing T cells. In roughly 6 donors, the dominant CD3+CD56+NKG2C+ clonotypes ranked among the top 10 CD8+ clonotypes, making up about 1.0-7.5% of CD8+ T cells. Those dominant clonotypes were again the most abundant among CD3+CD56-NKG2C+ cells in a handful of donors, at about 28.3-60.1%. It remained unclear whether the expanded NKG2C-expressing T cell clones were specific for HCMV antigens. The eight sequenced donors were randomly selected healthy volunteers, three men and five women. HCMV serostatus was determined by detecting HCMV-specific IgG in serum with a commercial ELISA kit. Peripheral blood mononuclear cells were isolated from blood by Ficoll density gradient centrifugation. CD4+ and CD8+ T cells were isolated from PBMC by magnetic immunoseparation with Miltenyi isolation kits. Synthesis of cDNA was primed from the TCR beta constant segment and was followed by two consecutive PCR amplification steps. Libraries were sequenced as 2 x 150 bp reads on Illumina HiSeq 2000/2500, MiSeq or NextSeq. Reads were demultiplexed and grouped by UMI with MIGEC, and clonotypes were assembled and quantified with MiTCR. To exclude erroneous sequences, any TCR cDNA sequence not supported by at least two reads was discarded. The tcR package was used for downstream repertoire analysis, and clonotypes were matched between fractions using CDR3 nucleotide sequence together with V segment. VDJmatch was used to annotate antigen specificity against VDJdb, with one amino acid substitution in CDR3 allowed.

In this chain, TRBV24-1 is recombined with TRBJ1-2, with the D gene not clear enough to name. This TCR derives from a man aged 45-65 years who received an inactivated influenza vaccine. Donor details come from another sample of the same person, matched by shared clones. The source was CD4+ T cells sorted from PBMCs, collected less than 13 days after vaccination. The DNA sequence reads TGTGCCACCAGGGGAATGAGTGGCTACACCTTC. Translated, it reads CATRGMSGYTF.